The rows below give T cell receptor beta chains drawn from one sample of a study of identical twins. TCRdb used MiXCR to reprocess the 5' RACE reads, holding one entry per CDR3 protein. The top ten clones hold about 0.25% of a sample with 1.5 million or so distinct CDR3 sequences, about 31% of them seen once. The sequenced material came from cord blood. These receptors originate from a newborn girl in good health. CDR3s include the opening cysteine and the closing phenylalanine or tryptophan. Fields, in order: J gene, D gene, clone size, V gene, CDR3 DNA, CDR3 protein. D genes are given only for firm matches. Clone sizes are given selectively: once, few, many, or a class where the clone is expanded.

J: TRBJ2-1; D: .; size: few; V: TRBV12-3/TRBV12-4; DNA: TGTGCCAGCAGTTCCGCTTCCTGGGACAATGAGCAGTTCTTC; CDR3: CASSSASWDNEQFF
J: TRBJ1-1; D: .; size: .; V: TRBV10-2; DNA: TGCGCCAGCAGTGCCTATTGGACGGTGAACACTGAAGCTTTCTTT; CDR3: CASSAYWTVNTEAFF
J: TRBJ2-1; D: .; size: many; V: TRBV7-2; DNA: TGTGCCAGCAGCACAGCTTACAATGAGCAGTTCTTC; CDR3: CASSTAYNEQFF
J: TRBJ2-7; D: .; size: .; V: TRBV20-1; DNA: TGCAGTGCTAGCCTGGACTACGAGCAGTACTTC; CDR3: CSASLDYEQYF
J: TRBJ2-1; D: TRBD2; size: few; V: TRBV28; DNA: TGTGCCAGCAGTTCCGCCCGGGGCGGGAGGGCGATTCAGTTCTTC; CDR3: CASSSARGGRAIQFF
J: TRBJ2-1; D: TRBD2; size: .; V: TRBV11-1; DNA: TGTGCCAGCAGCTTCTTGGCGGGAGTTTGGGGCAATGAGCAGTTCTTC; CDR3: CASSFLAGVWGNEQFF
J: TRBJ1-2; D: TRBD1; size: .; V: TRBV6-5; DNA: TGTGCCAGCAGTTACAGGACAGGGGGCCATGGCTACACCTTC; CDR3: CASSYRTGGHGYTF
J: TRBJ1-1; D: .; size: .; V: TRBV5-1; DNA: TGCGCCAGCAGCTTGGAGTTTGTGCGGAGAGCGAACACTGAAGCTTTCTTT; CDR3: CASSLEFVRRANTEAFF
J: TRBJ1-6; D: .; size: .; V: TRBV2; DNA: TGTGCCAGCAGTGAAGGAACCGCAGGAAGTTCCTATAATTCACCCCTCCACTTT; CDR3: CASSEGTAGSSYNSPLHF
J: TRBJ1-2; D: .; size: few; V: TRBV2; DNA: TGTGCCAGCAGTGTTATATGGGGAGACGGCTACACCTTC; CDR3: CASSVIWGDGYTF
J: TRBJ1-6; D: .; size: .; V: TRBV20-1; DNA: TGCAGTGCCTACTTAGACACTAGCTCCTATAATTCACCCCTCCACTTT; CDR3: CSAYLDTSSYNSPLHF
J: TRBJ2-3; D: .; size: few; V: TRBV3-1; DNA: TGTGCCAGCAGCCAAGTCACTAGGATACACACAGATACGCAGTATTTT; CDR3: CASSQVTRIHTDTQYF
J: TRBJ1-2; D: .; size: few; V: TRBV6-6; DNA: TGTGCCAGCAGTTACCGGCAGGGAGGATCTGGCTACACCTTC; CDR3: CASSYRQGGSGYTF
J: TRBJ2-2; D: TRBD2; size: .; V: TRBV10-3; DNA: TGTGCCTTGGGACTAGCGGGGACCGGGGAGCTGTTTTTT; CDR3: CALGLAGTGELFF
J: TRBJ2-7; D: .; size: .; V: TRBV2; DNA: TGTGCCAGCAGTGAAACTTTTGCCTACGAGCAGTACTTC; CDR3: CASSETFAYEQYF
J: TRBJ2-7; D: TRBD1; size: few; V: TRBV4-2; DNA: TGTGCCAGCAGCCGCCCGGGACAGGGGTCCCACGAGCAGTACTTC; CDR3: CASSRPGQGSHEQYF
J: TRBJ1-2; D: .; size: .; V: TRBV14; DNA: TGTGCCAGCAGTCCGGGGGGCGCGAGCTACACCTTC; CDR3: CASSPGGASYTF
J: TRBJ2-1; D: .; size: .; V: TRBV14; DNA: TGTGCCAGCAGCTTGAAATACAAGGGGCCGGACAATGAGCAGTTCTTC; CDR3: CASSLKYKGPDNEQFF
J: TRBJ2-1; D: .; size: once; V: TRBV28; DNA: TGTGCCAGCAGGACCCCCGTTTCAAATGAGCAGTTCTTC; CDR3: CASRTPVSNEQFF
J: TRBJ1-2; D: .; size: few; V: TRBV10-3; DNA: TGTGCCATCAGTGAGAGAGACTCCGGACCGCCGGGGGGCTACACCTTC; CDR3: CAISERDSGPPGGYTF
J: TRBJ1-4; D: TRBD1; size: .; V: TRBV12-3/TRBV12-4; DNA: TGTGCCAGCAGTCCGGACAGGGGGATTGAAAAACTGTTTTTT; CDR3: CASSPDRGIEKLFF
J: TRBJ2-7; D: .; size: few; V: TRBV11-2; DNA: TGTGCCAGCAGCCTAGGACAGTGGTCCTACGAGCAGTACTTC; CDR3: CASSLGQWSYEQYF
J: TRBJ1-5; D: TRBD1; size: few; V: TRBV5-1; DNA: TGCGCCAGCAGCTTGACGACAGGGAATCAGCCCCAGCATTTT; CDR3: CASSLTTGNQPQHF
J: TRBJ2-1; D: TRBD2; size: few; V: TRBV12-3/TRBV12-4; DNA: TGTGCCAGCAGTTCCACCGGGACTAGCGTCTACAATGAGCAGTTCTTC; CDR3: CASSSTGTSVYNEQFF
J: TRBJ2-4; D: TRBD2; size: few; V: TRBV10-3; DNA: TGTGCCATCGGAGCGGGGGGGCCAAACATTCAGTACTTC; CDR3: CAIGAGGPNIQYF
J: TRBJ1-2; D: TRBD1; size: many; V: TRBV11-2; DNA: TGTGCCAGCAGCTTAGAATCCACAGGGGTTGACAGAGCTAACTATGGCTACACCTTC; CDR3: CASSLESTGVDRANYGYTF
J: TRBJ1-1; D: .; size: once; V: TRBV7-9; DNA: TGTGCTAGCAGCGTGGACAAGAACACTGAAGTTTTCTTT; CDR3: CASSVDKNTEVFF
J: TRBJ2-1; D: .; size: .; V: TRBV9; DNA: TGTGCCAGCAGCGTAGCAGGGGATGTGGGGGGGCCCTACAATGAGCAGTTCTTC; CDR3: CASSVAGDVGGPYNEQFF
J: TRBJ2-1; D: .; size: .; V: TRBV10-3; DNA: TGTGCCATCAGTGAGTTGGGACTGGGTGAGCAGTTCTTC; CDR3: CAISELGLGEQFF
J: TRBJ2-4; D: .; size: few; V: TRBV29-1; DNA: TGCAGCGTTGTTTTGGGAGGAGGGGGCAACCGACAAGACCAGTACTTC; CDR3: CSVVLGGGGNRQDQYF
J: TRBJ1-4; D: TRBD1; size: few; V: TRBV10-3; DNA: TGTGCCATCAGTTCCTCGGGACAGGGACAGGAAAAACTGTTTTTT; CDR3: CAISSSGQGQEKLFF